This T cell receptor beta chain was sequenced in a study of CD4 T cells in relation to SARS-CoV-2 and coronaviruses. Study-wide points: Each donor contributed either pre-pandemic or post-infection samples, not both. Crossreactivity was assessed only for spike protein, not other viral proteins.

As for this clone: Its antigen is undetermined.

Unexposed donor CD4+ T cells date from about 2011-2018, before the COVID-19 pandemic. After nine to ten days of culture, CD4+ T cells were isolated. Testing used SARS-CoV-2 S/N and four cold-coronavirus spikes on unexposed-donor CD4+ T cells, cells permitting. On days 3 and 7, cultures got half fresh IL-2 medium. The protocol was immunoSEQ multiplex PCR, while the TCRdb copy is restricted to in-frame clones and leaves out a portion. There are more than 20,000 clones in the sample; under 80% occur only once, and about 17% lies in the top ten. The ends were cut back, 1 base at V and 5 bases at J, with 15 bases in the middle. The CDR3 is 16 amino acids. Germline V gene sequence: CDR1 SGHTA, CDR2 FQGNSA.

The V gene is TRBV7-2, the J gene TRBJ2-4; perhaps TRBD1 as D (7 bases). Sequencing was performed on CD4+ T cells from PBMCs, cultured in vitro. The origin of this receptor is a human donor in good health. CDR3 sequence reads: CASSLGQGGLQNIQYF. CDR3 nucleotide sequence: TGTGCCAGCAGCTTAGGGCAGGGGGGACTCCAAAACATTCAGTACTTC.